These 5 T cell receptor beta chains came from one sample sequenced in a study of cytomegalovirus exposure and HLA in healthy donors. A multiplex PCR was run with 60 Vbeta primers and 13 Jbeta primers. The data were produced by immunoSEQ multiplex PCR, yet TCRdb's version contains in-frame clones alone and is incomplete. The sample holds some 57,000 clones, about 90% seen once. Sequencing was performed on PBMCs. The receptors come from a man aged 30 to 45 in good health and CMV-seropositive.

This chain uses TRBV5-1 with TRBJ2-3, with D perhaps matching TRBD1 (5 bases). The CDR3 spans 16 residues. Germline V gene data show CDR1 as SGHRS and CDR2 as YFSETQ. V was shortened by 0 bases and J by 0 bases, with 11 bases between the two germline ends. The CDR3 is CASSLATDSSTDTQYF. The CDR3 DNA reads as TGCGCCAGCAGCTTGGCGACAGATTCTAGCACAGATACGCAGTATTTT. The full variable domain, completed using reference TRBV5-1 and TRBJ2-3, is KAGVTQTPRYLIKTRGQQVTLSCSPISGHRSVSWYQQTPGQGLQFLFEYFSETQRNKGNFPGRFSGRQFSNSRSEMNVSTLELGDSALYLCASSLATDSSTDTQYFGPGTRLTVL.

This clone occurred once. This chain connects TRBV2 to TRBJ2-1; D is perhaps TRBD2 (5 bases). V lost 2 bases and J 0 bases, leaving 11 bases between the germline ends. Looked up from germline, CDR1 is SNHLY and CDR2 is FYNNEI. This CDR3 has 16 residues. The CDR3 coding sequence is TGTGCCAGCAGTGAACTGAGGGAGAGCTCCTACAATGAGCAGTTCTTC. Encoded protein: CASSELRESSYNEQFF.

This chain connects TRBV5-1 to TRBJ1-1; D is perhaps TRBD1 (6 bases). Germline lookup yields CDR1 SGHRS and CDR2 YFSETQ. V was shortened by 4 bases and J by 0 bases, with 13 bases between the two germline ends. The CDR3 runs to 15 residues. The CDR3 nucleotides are TGCGCCAGCAGCATCCGTCAGGGGCTGAACACTGAAGCTTTCTTT. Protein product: CASSIRQGLNTEAFF. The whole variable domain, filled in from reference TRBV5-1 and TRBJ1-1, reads KAGVTQTPRYLIKTRGQQVTLSCSPISGHRSVSWYQQTPGQGLQFLFEYFSETQRNKGNFPGRFSGRQFSNSRSEMNVSTLELGDSALYLCASSIRQGLNTEAFFGQGTRLTVV.

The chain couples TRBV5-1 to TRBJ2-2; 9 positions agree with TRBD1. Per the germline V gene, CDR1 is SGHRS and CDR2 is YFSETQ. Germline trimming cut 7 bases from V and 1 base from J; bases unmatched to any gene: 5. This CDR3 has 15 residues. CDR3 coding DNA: TGCGCCAGCCTACCGACAGGGGGGAACACCGGGGAGCTGTTTTTT. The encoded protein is CASLPTGGNTGELFF.

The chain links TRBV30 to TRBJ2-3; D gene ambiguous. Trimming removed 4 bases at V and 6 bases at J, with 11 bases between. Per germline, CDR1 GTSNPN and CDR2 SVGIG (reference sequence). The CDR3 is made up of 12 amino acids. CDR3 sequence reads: CAWNLAADTQYF. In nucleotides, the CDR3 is TGTGCCTGGAACTTGGCGGCCGATACGCAGTATTTT.